These 8 T cell receptor beta chains were sequenced from one sample in a study of blood T cell repertoires in COVID-19. Libraries were prepared by immunoSEQ multiplex PCR; TCRdb keeps only in-frame clonotypes and omits some of them. The sample includes some 190,000 clones, approximately 79% seen only once; the top ten take around 12%. The material sequenced was peripheral blood. Receptors were obtained from a woman aged 50 to 65 with acute or convalescent COVID-19.

V is TRBV6-1 and J is TRBJ1-5, with D perhaps TRBD1 (6 bases). V was pared by 1 base and J by 6 bases, with 7 bases between. CDR3 length equals 13 residues. Germline V gives CDR1 MNHNS, CDR2 SASEGT. CDR3 sequence reads: CASSEGGPQPQHF. The CDR3 nucleotides read TGTGCCAGCAGTGAAGGGGGGCCTCAGCCCCAGCATTTT.

The chain uses TRBV11-2 and TRBJ1-3; 8 bases agree with TRBD1. The CDR3 totals 16 residues. Germline-derived CDR1 and CDR2 are SGHAT and FQNNGV. V dropped 5 bases and J dropped 3; count of bases not matched to a gene: 9. CDR3 bases: TGTGCCAGCAGCCCAAGAACCGGACAGGGTGGAAACACCATATATTTT. Encoded protein: CASSPRTGQGGNTIYF.

This chain links TRBV5-1 with TRBJ1-3, with D possibly matching TRBD1 (6 bases). Per germline, CDR1 SGHRS and CDR2 YFSETQ. Trimming stripped 4 bases from V and 4 bases from J, with 21 bases between. The CDR3 is 17 residues long. CDR3 protein: CASSASLQGRGGNTIYF. Written as DNA, the CDR3 is TGCGCCAGCAGCGCCTCCCTACAGGGAAGGGGGGGAAACACCATATATTTT.

The chain recombines TRBV27 with TRBJ1-2; D uncertain. The CDR3 runs to 15 residues. Trimming took off 3 bases at V and 4 bases at J, with 15 bases between the two ends. CDR1 is MNHEY and CDR2 is SMNVEV in the germline V gene (reference sequence). Here the CDR3 reads CASSFRSYSLYGYTF. CDR3 nucleotides: TGTGCCAGCAGTTTCCGGTCCTACTCGCTCTATGGCTACACCTTC.

The chain is built from TRBV6-5 and TRBJ2-3; D is possibly TRBD1 (6 bases). Trimming took 5 bases from V and 4 from J, leaving 13 bases between them. Germline CDR1 reads MNHEY; CDR2 reads SVGAGI. The CDR3 spans 14 residues. The CDR3 sequence is CASSRNTGSDTQYF. CDR3 nucleotides: TGTGCCAGCAGTCGGAACACAGGGTCAGATACGCAGTATTTT.

The chain employs TRBV24-1 and TRBJ2-1; 12 nucleotides match TRBD2. Germline CDR1 KGHDR, CDR2 SFDVKD. Unmatched junction bases numbered 2, after V lost 3 bases and J lost 3 bases. This CDR3 region has 16 residues. The CDR3 DNA is TGTGCCACCAGTGATAGACTAGCGGGAGTCTACAATGAGCAGTTCTTC. This translates into CATSDRLAGVYNEQFF.

There are a few counts of this clone. The rearrangement joins TRBV11-2 to TRBJ2-7; tentatively, D is TRBD2 (7 bases). This CDR3 contains 15 residues. Germline V lookup: CDR1 SGHAT, CDR2 FQNNGV. V lost 1 base to trimming and J lost 2 bases, with 12 bases between them. The chain's CDR3 is CASSLAGGVTYEQYF. CDR3 nucleotide sequence: TGTGCCAGCAGCTTAGCGGGGGGCGTTACCTACGAGCAGTACTTC.

The V call is TRBV6-1, the J call TRBJ2-3; D is possibly TRBD1 (6 bases). The CDR3 is made up of 13 amino acids. Trimming cost V 0 bases and J 7 bases, with 8 bases left between them. Germline CDR1 reads MNHNS; CDR2 reads SASEGT. CDR3 protein: CASSEAGHHTQYF. CDR3 in DNA: TGTGCCAGCAGTGAAGCGGGACATCATACGCAGTATTTT.